This T cell receptor beta chain was captured by sequencing in a study of glioma-infiltrating T cells after dendritic cell vaccination. Overall study context: Dendritic cells derived from monocytes and pulsed with autologous tumor lysate formed the vaccine.

The CDR3 runs to 15 residues. Germline V CDR1 and CDR2: SGHRS, YFSETQ. J gave up 0 bases and V 9 bases, and 8 bases lay outside the gene matches. The immunoSEQ assay amplified TCRB CDR3 from up to about 2 ug DNA. Clones were sequenced by immunoSEQ multiplex PCR, and TCRdb holds only the in-frame ones, with some missing. Found here are about 82,000 clones, about 90% of them singletons; the top ten hold 3.2%. Patients had residual fresh-frozen tumor tissue and more than two years of survival data. Blood PBMC samples: pre-vaccination, two weeks post third vaccination, and at tumor progression. The sequenced sample was blood, obtained before dendritic cell vaccination. The receptor comes from a human donor with glioblastoma. The gene calls are TRBV5-1 and TRBJ2-1; 8 nucleotides align to TRBD1. The CDR3: CATSETGGSYNEQFF. The CDR3 DNA reads as TGCGCCACCTCCGAAACAGGGGGCTCCTACAATGAGCAGTTCTTC.